This entry features one TCR beta chain sequence. The entry originates in a study of blood T cell repertoires in COVID-19. About the research overall: Samples of COVID-19 (acute and convalescent) were obtained from the United States, Italy and Spain. PBMCs, B-cell-depleted T cells, or T cells were the source of the cDNA or gDNA that made up the material.

The CDR3 extends over 15 amino acids. The V gene end was trimmed by 4 bases and the J gene end by 6 bases; junction bases not matched to a gene: 9. Germline V gene data show CDR1 as SGHVS and CDR2 as FQNEAQ. Original analysis: Amplification with reference gene primers provided the estimates of nucleated cell counts. Profiling relied on immunoSEQ multiplex PCR, and the TCRdb table lists in-frame clones only, not all of them. The D gene and trimming were derived from the DNA, and the V and J assignments and clone size from that table. In the table there are hundreds of thousands of clones, almost 85% of which are singletons.

V is TRBV7-8 and J is TRBJ2-3; 8 bases align to TRBD2. This clonotype was obtained from a man aged 50 to 60 with active or convalescent COVID-19. The sample consisted of peripheral blood. CDR3 residues: CASSSKRENFDTQYF. CDR3 coding DNA: TGTGCCAGCAGCTCCAAGCGGGAGAATTTCGATACGCAGTATTTT. Full variable domain (outside the CDR3, taken from reference TRBV7-8 and TRBJ2-3): GAGVSQSPRYKVAKRGQDVALRCDPISGHVSLFWYQQALGQGPEFLTYFQNEAQLDKSGLPSDRFFAERPEGSVSTLKIQRTQQEDSAVYLCASSSKRENFDTQYFGPGTRLTVL.